The present T cell receptor beta chain was sequenced within a study of blood T cells in healthy people across ages. Whole-study findings and limits: Older age went with lower TCR beta diversity per million T cells, in a roughly linear way.

The CDR3 has 14 amino acids. The V end lost 7 bases, the J end lost 0 bases, and 12 bases lay between the germline ends. Germline V gene lookup returns CDR1 SNHLY and CDR2 FYNNEI. This clonotype was seen a handful of times. The antigen is undetermined. A second about 7 to 11 cycle PCR used barcoded and J-beta primers. TCRdb re-analysed the 5' RACE reads in MiXCR, keeping a single row per CDR3 protein. The table has about 1.1 million distinct CDR3 sequences, less than 45% seen once; the top ten hold about 12%. Per sample, no less than 5 micrograms of total RNA were extracted. The receptor was derived from a man younger than 35 in good health. The material sequenced was blood. The J gene is TRBJ1-2, the V gene TRBV2, with D possibly being TRBD1 (6 bases). The CDR3 DNA reads TGTGCCAGCATCGGACAGACTTCTAACTATGGCTACACCTTC. Its translation: CASIGQTSNYGYTF.